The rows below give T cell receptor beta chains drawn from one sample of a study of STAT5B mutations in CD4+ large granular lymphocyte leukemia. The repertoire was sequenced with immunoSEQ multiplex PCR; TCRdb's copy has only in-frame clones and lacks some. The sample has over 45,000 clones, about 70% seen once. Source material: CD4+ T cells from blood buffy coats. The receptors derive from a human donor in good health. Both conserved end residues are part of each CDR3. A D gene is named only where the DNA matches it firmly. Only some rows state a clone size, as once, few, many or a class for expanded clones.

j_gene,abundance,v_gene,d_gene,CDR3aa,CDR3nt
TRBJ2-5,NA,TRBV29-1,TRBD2,CSVGASGYQETQYF,TGCAGCGTTGGAGCTAGCGGCTACCAAGAGACCCAGTACTTC
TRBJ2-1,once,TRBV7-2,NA,CASSGSYNEQFF,TGTGCCAGCAGCGGATCCTACAATGAGCAGTTCTTC
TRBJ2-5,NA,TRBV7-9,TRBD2,CASSPGTSSETQYF,TGTGCCAGCAGCCCGGGGACTAGCAGTGAGACCCAGTACTTC
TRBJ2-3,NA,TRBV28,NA,CASSLNSAGSDTQYF,TGTGCCAGCAGTTTAAACTCTGCGGGTTCAGATACGCAGTATTTT
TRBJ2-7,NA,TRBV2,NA,CASRVNGYEQYF,TGTGCCAGCAGGGTAAATGGCTACGAGCAGTACTTC
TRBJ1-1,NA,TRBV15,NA,CATSSETGTRTFF,TGTGCCACCAGCAGCGAGACCGGGACACGAACTTTCTTT
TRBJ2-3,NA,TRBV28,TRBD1,CASGQGPSTDTQYF,TGTGCCAGCGGACAGGGGCCTAGCACAGATACGCAGTATTTT
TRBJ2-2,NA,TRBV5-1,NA,CASSTSGVNTGELFF,TGCGCCAGCAGCACCTCAGGGGTTAACACCGGGGAGCTGTTTTTT
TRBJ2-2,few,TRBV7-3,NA,CASSSRPVTGELFF,TGTGCCAGCAGCTCACGGCCAGTAACCGGGGAGCTGTTTTTT
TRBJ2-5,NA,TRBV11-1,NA,CASSQDLKETQYF,TGTGCCAGCAGCCAGGACTTGAAAGAGACCCAGTACTTC
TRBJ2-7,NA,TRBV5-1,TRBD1,CASSYGQGGSYEQYF,TGCGCCAGCAGCTATGGACAGGGCGGTTCCTACGAGCAGTACTTC
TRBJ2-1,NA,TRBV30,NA,CAWQNAYNEQFF,TGTGCCTGGCAGAACGCCTACAATGAGCAGTTCTTC
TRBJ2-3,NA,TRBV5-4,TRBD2,CASSLRLAGGNTDTQYF,TGTGCCAGCAGCTTGAGGCTAGCGGGGGGGAACACAGATACGCAGTATTTT
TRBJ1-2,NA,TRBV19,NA,CASSSFWTDYGYTF,TGTGCCAGTAGTAGTTTCTGGACAGACTATGGCTACACCTTC
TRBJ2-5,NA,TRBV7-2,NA,CASSFGGGETQYF,TGTGCCAGCAGCTTTGGGGGCGGGGAGACCCAGTACTTC
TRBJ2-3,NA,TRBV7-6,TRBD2,CASTPFGASGATDTQYF,TGTGCCAGCACCCCATTCGGGGCTAGCGGGGCGACAGATACGCAGTATTTT
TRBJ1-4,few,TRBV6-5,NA,CASSYRGTDNEKLFF,TGTGCCAGCAGTTACCGGGGGACGGATAATGAAAAACTGTTTTTT
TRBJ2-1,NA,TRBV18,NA,CASSPKRAPSYNEQFF,TGTGCCAGCTCACCAAAGCGGGCCCCCTCCTACAATGAGCAGTTCTTC
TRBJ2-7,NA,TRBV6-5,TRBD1,CASSYSRTGAPYEQYF,TGTGCCAGCAGTTACTCGAGGACAGGGGCTCCTTACGAGCAGTACTTC
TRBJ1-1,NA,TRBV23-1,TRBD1,CASSHRDREF,TGCGCCAGCAGTCACAGAGACAGGGAATTT
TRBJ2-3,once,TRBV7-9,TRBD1,CASSQGTGPTDTQYF,TGTGCCAGCAGCCAAGGGACAGGACCCACAGATACGCAGTATTTT
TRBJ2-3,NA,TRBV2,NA,CASSPQEVPFSSTDTQYF,TGTGCCAGCAGTCCACAGGAGGTCCCTTTCTCTAGCACAGATACGCAGTATTTT
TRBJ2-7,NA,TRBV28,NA,CASSINGPYEQYF,TGTGCCAGCAGTATCAACGGACCCTACGAGCAGTACTTC
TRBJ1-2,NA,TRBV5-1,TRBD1,CASSLQGGDYGYTF,TGCGCCAGCAGCTTGCAAGGGGGCGACTATGGCTACACCTTC
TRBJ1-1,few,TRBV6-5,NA,CASRSNGNTEAFF,TGTGCCAGCAGGAGTAACGGGAACACTGAAGCTTTCTTT
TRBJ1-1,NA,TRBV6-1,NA,CASTEEQANTEAFF,TGTGCCAGCACTGAAGAACAGGCGAACACTGAAGCTTTCTTT
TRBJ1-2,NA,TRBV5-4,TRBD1,CASSSTGSGGYTF,TGTGCCAGCAGCTCGACAGGGAGCGGTGGCTACACCTTC
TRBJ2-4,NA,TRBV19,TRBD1,CASSILAGGKNIQYF,TGTGCCAGTAGTATACTAGCAGGGGGCAAAAACATTCAGTACTTC
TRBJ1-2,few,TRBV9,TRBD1,CASSFGQGRPYGYTF,TGTGCCAGCAGCTTTGGACAGGGGAGGCCCTATGGCTACACCTTC
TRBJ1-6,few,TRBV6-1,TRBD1,CASLDRGSYNSPLHF,TGTGCCAGCCTAGACAGGGGTTCCTATAATTCACCCCTCCACTTT
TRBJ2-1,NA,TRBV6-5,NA,CASRQNNEQFF,TGTGCCAGTAGGCAAAACAATGAGCAGTTCTTC
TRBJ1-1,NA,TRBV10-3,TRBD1,CAISGGQHTEAFF,TGTGCCATCAGTGGGGGACAGCACACTGAAGCTTTCTTT